The sequence of this T cell receptor (beta chain) was determined in a study of beta chain features in type 1 diabetes. About the research overall: Cell yields, age and gender were similar between patients and healthy donors.

Broader study findings: Type 1 diabetes patients showed a moderate but significant shortening of TCRB CDR3s in all four CD4+ subsets. Short templates might get an advantage during PCR, and this would be equal in patients and controls.

Every participating donor gave one draw, a heparinised blood sample averaging around 0.11 L. Purity exceeded 95% in all sorted populations. Trimming took off 5 bases at V and 13 bases at J, with 20 bases between the two ends. Germline loops: CDR1 MDHEN, CDR2 SYDVKM. The CDR3 has 13 amino acids. Sequencing targeted expressed TCRB transcripts, as all isolated RNA had been reverse transcribed. Sequencing used immunoSEQ multiplex PCR; TCRdb keeps in-frame clones, though not all of them. The data hold about 160,000 clones, with about 8.1% observed a single time. The table lists this clone with a few counts. As yet, its antigen is unknown.

The sequenced sample consisted of central memory CD4+ T cells from blood. The chain carries TRBV28 and TRBJ1-2; D possibly corresponds to TRBD1 (5 bases). The sequence came from a woman aged 18-30 years with type 1 diabetes. CDR3 nucleotides: TGTGCCAGCAGTGAACCGACAGCCCGGATGTCCACCTTC. This encodes CASSEPTARMSTF.